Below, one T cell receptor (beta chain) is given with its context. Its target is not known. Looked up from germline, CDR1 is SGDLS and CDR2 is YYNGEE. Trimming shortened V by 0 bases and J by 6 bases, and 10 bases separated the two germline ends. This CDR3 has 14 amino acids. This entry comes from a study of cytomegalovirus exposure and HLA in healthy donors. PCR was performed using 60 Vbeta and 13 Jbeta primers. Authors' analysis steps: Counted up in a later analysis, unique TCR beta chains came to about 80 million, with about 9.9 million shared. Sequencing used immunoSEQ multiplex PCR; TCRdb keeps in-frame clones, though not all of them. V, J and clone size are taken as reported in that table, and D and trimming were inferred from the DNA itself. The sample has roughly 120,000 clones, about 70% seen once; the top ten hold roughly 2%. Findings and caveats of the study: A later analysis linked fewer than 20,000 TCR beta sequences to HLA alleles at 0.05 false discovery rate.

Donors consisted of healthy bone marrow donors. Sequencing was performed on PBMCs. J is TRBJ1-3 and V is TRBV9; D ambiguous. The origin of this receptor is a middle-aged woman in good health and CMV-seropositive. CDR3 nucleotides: TGTGCCAGCAGCGTAGAATCCCAATCAAACACCATATATTTT. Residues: CASSVESQSNTIYF.